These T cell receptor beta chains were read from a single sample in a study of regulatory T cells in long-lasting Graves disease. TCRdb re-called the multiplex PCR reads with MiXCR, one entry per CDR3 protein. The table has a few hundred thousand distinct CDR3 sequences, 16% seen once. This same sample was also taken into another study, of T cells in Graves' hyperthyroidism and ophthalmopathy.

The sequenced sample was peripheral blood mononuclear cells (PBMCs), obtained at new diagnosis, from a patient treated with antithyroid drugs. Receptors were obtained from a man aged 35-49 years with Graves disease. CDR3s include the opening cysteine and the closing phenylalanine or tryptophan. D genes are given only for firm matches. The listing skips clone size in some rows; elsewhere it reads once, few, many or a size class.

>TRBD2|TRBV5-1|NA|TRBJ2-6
CASSLRRGVGGANVLTF
TGTGCCAGCAGCTTGCGTCGGGGGGTTGGTGGGGCCAACGTCCTGACTTTC
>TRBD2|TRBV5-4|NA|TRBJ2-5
CASSWRVAGGRETQCF
TGTGCCAGCAGCTGGAGGGTAGCGGGGGGGCGAGAGACCCAGTGCTTC
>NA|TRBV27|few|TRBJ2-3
CASSLVRAKGSDTQYF
TGTGCCAGCAGTTTAGTAAGGGCTAAAGGTTCAGATACGCAGTATTTT
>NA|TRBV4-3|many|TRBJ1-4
CASSQDVSSRGEKLFF
TGCGCCAGCAGCCAAGATGTGAGTTCTCGGGGTGAAAAACTGTTTTTT
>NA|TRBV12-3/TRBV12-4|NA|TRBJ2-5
CASSFLRGETQYF
TGTGCCAGCAGTTTTTTGAGGGGAGAGACCCAGTACTTC
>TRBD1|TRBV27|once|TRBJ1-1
CASSLRGGWGAEAFF
TGTGCCAGCAGTCTCCGAGGGGGCTGGGGCGCTGAAGCTTTCTTT
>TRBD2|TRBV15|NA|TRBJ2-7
CATSGGGNYEQYF
TGTGCCACCAGCGGGGGGGGTAACTACGAGCAGTACTTC
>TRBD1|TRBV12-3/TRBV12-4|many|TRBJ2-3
CASSQGATSTDTQYF
TGTGCCAGCAGCCAGGGGGCGACTAGCACAGATACGCAGTATTTT
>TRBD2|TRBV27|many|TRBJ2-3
CASSFSSGGARDTQYF
TGTGCCAGCAGTTTCTCTAGCGGGGGGGCCAGAGATACGCAGTATTTT
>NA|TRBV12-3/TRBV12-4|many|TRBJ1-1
CASSLESQGEAFF
TGTGCCAGCAGTTTAGAATCCCAAGGTGAAGCTTTCTTT
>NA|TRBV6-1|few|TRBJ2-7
CASSRNLGPYEQYF
TGTGCCAGCAGTCGAAACTTAGGGCCCTACGAGCAGTACTTC
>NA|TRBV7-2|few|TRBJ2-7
CASSSIVLAYEQYF
TGTGCCAGCAGCTCCATTGTACTAGCTTACGAGCAGTACTTC
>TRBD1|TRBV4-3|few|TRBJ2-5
CASSQDGTGVETQYF
TGCGCCAGCAGCCAAGATGGGACAGGGGTAGAGACCCAGTACTTC
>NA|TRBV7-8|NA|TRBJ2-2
CASSLNRARVGELFF
TGTGCCAGCAGCCTTAACCGGGCCAGGGTCGGGGAGCTGTTTTTT
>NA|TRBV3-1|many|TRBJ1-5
CASSQVRGQPQHF
TGTGCCAGCAGCCAAGTTCGAGGACAGCCCCAGCATTTT
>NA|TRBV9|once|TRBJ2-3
CASSLVAAASSDTQYF
TGTGCCAGCAGCTTGGTGGCGGCGGCTAGCTCAGATACGCAGTACTTT
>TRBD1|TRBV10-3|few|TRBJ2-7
CAITGQGAHEQYF
TGTGCCATCACCGGCCAGGGGGCCCACGAGCAGTACTTC
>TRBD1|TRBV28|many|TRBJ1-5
CASSPAHGQGSVDQPQHF
TGTGCCAGCAGTCCTGCGCACGGACAGGGGTCGGTTGACCAGCCCCAGCATTTT
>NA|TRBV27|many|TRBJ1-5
CASSLRQGPVREGNQPQHF
TGTGCCAGCAGTTTACGGCAGGGGCCCGTAAGGGAGGGCAATCAGCCCCAGCATTTT
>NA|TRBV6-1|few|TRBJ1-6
CASSGSRDYGPVSPLHF
TGTGCCAGCAGTGGATCCAGGGATTACGGGCCGGTTTCACCCCTCCACTTT
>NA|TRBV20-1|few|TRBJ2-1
CSTRGNEQFF
TGCAGTACACGGGGCAATGAGCAGTTCTTC
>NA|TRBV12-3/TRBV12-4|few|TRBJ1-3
CASSLGVVSGNTIYF
TGTGCCAGCAGTTTAGGTGTGGTTTCTGGAAACACCATATATTTT
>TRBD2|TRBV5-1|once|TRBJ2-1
CASSPFGTSGGQYNEQFF
TGCGCCAGCAGCCCCTTCGGGACTAGCGGGGGGCAGTACAATGAGCAGTTCTTC
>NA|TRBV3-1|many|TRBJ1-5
CASSPGGGHQPQHF
TGTGCCAGCAGCCCCGGTGGGGGCCATCAGCCCCAGCATTTT
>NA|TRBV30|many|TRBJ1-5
CAWSVTNQPQHF
TGTGCCTGGAGTGTCACGAATCAGCCCCAGCATTTT
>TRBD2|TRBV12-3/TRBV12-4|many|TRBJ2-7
CASSLVLAGEQYF
TGTGCCAGCAGTTTAGTTCTAGCGGGTGAGCAGTACTTC
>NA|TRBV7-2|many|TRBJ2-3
CASSQGLRVDTQYF
TGTGCCAGCAGCCAGGGGCTCCGAGTGGATACGCAGTATTTT
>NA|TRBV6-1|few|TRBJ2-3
CASSRLTVTDTQYF
TGTGCCAGCAGTCGTCTAACGGTCACAGATACGCAGTATTTT
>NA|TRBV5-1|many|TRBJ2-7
CASSRTITLEGRHEQYF
TGCGCCAGCAGCAGAACCATCACCCTTGAGGGTCGCCACGAGCAGTACTTC
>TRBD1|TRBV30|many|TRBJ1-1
CAWRRTGNTEAFF
TGTGCCTGGAGAAGGACAGGGAACACTGAAGCTTTCTTT
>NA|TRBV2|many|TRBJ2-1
CASSEPGTAVPNEQFF
TGTGCCAGCAGTGAACCAGGGACCGCCGTGCCCAATGAGCAGTTCTTC
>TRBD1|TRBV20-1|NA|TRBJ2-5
CSANQGEETQYF
TGCAGTGCTAATCAGGGGGAAGAGACCCAGTACTTC
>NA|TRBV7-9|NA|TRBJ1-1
CASSLREGTEAFF
TGTGCCAGCAGCTTAAGGGAGGGGACTGAAGCTTTCTTT
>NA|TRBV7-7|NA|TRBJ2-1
CASSLVGTSEQFF
TGTGCTAGCAGCTTAGTCGGCACTAGTGAGCAGTTCTTC
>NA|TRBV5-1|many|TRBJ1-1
CASSLGFQGPNTEAFF
TGCGCCAGCAGCCTCGGATTCCAGGGGCCGAACACTGAAGCTTTCTTT
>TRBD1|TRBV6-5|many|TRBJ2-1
CASSWGTGSLNEQFF
TGTGCCAGCAGTTGGGGGACAGGGTCCCTCAATGAGCAGTTCTTC
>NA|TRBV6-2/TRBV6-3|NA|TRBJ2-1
CASSTRGLYNEQFF
TGTGCCAGCAGCACGCGGGGGCTCTACAATGAGCAGTTCTTC
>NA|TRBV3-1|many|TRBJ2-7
CASNLQGTYEQYF
TGTGCCAGCAACCTCCAGGGGACCTACGAGCAGTACTTC
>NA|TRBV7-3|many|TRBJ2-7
CASSLEPWNEQYF
TGTGCCAGCAGCCTCGAACCCTGGAACGAGCAGTACTTC
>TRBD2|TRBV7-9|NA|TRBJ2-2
CASSSPSGGGGELFF
TGTGCCAGCAGCTCCCCTAGCGGGGGCGGCGGGGAGCTGTTTTTT
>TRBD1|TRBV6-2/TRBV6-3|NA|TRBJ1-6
CASSYWSPGTGLGSPLHF
TGTGCCAGCAGTTACTGGAGTCCCGGGACAGGGTTGGGTTCACCCCTCCACTTT
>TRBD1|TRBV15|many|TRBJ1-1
CATGKRTGAVENTEAFF
TGTGCCACCGGGAAACGGACAGGTGCCGTCGAGAACACTGAAGCTTTCTTT
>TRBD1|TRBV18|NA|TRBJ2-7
CASSPQTGAYEQYF
TGTGCCAGCTCACCCCAGACAGGGGCTTACGAGCAGTACTTC
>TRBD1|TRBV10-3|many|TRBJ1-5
CAISAQGANQPQHF
TGTGCCATCAGTGCGCAGGGGGCGAATCAGCCCCAGCATTTT
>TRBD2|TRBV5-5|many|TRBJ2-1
CASNSWGTSGGANEQFF
TGTGCCAGCAACTCTTGGGGGACTAGCGGGGGGGCCAATGAGCAGTTCTTC
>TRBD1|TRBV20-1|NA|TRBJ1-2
CSAPTGIYGYTF
TGCAGTGCTCCGACAGGGATCTATGGCTACACCTTC
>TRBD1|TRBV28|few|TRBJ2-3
CASSFPRRGLRTDTQYF
TGTGCCAGCAGTTTTCCCCGCAGGGGGCTTCGGACAGATACGCAGTATTTT
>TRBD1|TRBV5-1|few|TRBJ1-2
CASSFTTGGVVYGYTF
TGCGCCAGCAGCTTTACGACAGGGGGTGTTGTTTATGGCTACACCTTC
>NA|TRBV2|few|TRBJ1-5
CASSERGPDSNQPQHF
TGTGCCAGCAGTGAACGGGGGCCGGATAGCAATCAGCCCCAGCATTTT
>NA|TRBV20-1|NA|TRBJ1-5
CSAGAGIYSNQPQHF
TGCAGTGCAGGGGCCGGAATCTATAGCAATCAGCCCCAGCATTTT
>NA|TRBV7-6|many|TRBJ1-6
CASSPTDRDNSPLHF
TGTGCCAGCAGCCCGACGGACAGAGATAATTCACCCCTCCACTTT
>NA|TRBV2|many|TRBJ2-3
CASSGSPGDTQYF
TGTGCCAGCAGCGGGTCGCCCGGCGATACGCAGTATTTT
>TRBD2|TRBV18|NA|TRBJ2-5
CASSPLASGGLQETQYF
TGTGCCAGCTCACCGTTAGCCAGCGGGGGCCTTCAAGAGACCCAGTACTTC
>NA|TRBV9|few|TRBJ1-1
CASSSIDRYTEAFF
TGTGCCAGCAGCTCAATTGACAGATACACTGAAGCTTTCTTT
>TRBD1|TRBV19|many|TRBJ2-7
CASSSRQGVRDEQYF
TGTGCCAGTAGTTCTCGACAGGGAGTAAGAGACGAGCAGTACTTC
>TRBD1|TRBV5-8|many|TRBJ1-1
CASSLRQGLVMNTEAFF
TGTGCCAGCAGCTTGCGACAGGGGTTGGTCATGAACACTGAAGCTTTCTTT
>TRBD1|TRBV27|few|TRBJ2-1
CASSPRGLATYNEQFF
TGTGCCAGCAGCCCCAGGGGGCTTGCCACCTACAATGAGCAGTTCTTC